A single T cell receptor beta chain is shown here with its context. No antigen is known for it. Sorted-subset replicate PCRs used about 0.2 ug of genomic DNA. This amount corresponded to 30,000 to 35,000 T cell genomes. Sequenced by immunoSEQ multiplex PCR; TCRdb stores in-frame clones only, minus some. In the table there are over 750,000 clones, roughly 96% of which are singletons. CD8 cells classed as naive were CD45RO-negative and positively selected for CCR7, excluding terminally differentiated effector memory CD45RA+ cells. This record comes from a study of shared clonotypes between healthy human individuals. Study overall: Donors, aged 18 to 49, were two women and three men. Whole-study results and caveats: About 5% of naive CD4 clonotypes were shared across a few donors.

There are 13 residues in the CDR3. V was cut by 7 bases and J by 5 bases, with 14 bases left in between. Looked up from germline, CDR1 is SEHNR and CDR2 is FQNEAQ (reference sequence). This sequence originates from a man in his thirties or forties in good health. Material for sequencing was naive CD8+ T cells sorted from blood. This chain joins TRBV7-9 and TRBJ1-1, with unresolved D. The CDR3 DNA reads as TGTGCCAGCACCCACCCGGCGGGGACTGAAGCTTTCTTT. Translating gives CASTHPAGTEAFF. Based on the CDR3 plus reference TRBV7-9 and TRBJ1-1, the full variable domain is DTGVSQNPRHKITKRGQNVTFRCDPISEHNRLYWYRQTLGQGPEFLTYFQNEAQLEKSRLLSDRFSAERPKGSFSTLEIQRTEQGDSAMYLCASTHPAGTEAFFGQGTRLTVV.